This note documents a single T cell receptor beta chain sequence. The antigen is not known. These data originate in a study of T cell responses to AZD1222 COVID-19 vaccine. Study outcomes and limitations: Repertoire samples came only from after the peak T cell response. It was only a handful of AZD1222 recipients who were seropositive at baseline. In a largely white British group with more females than males, clonal diversity was possibly underestimated.

The protocol was immunoSEQ multiplex PCR, while the TCRdb copy is restricted to in-frame clones and leaves out a portion. This sample has 130,000 or so clones, with more than 70% found just once. The material was peripheral blood, obtained on day 0 of AZD1222 vaccination. This TCR was sampled from an adult in good health.

The CDR3 here is CASGLVHDRGKVRDYGYTF. The DNA of the CDR3 is TGTGCTAGTGGTTTGGTACATGACAGGGGGAAGGTGCGGGACTATGGCTACACCTTC. The V gene is TRBV12-5, the J gene TRBJ1-2; 9 bases fit TRBD1. The CDR3 extends over 19 amino acids. Per the germline V gene, CDR1 is LGHNT and CDR2 is FRNRAP. With V trimmed by 0 bases and J by 3 bases, 14 bases remained unmatched.